Listed here is a single TCR beta chain. The target of this receptor is not known. The data were taken from a study of monozygotic twins with inflammatory bowel disease (dated by TCRdb to between 2018 and 2020). With respect to the entire study: In total, some 30 monozygotic twin pairs made up the full study: 19 Danish pairs, all IBD-discordant, plus nine German pairs, of which four were IBD-concordant and five were IBD-discordant. The search for disease-associated traits relied mainly on comparing, within discordant pairs, IBD patients with their genetically identical healthy co-twins. Each individual had, on average, about 151 000 unique TCRalpha sequences and 181 000 unique TCRbeta sequences available for analysis.

From a lookup of the germline V gene (reference sequence), CDR1 and CDR2 are DFQATT and SNEGSKA. Its CDR3 holds 14 amino acids, cysteine through phenylalanine. Only the protein is available. Library generation was performed with 5' RACE. For each TCR library, approximately 4,000 ng of total RNA was used. For each sample, cDNA was synthesized in eight separate reactions using SMARTScribe reverse transcriptase. Unique molecular identifiers containing a 6-nucleotide sample barcode were introduced through template switching during cDNA synthesis. TCRalpha and TCRbeta cDNA was amplified by two nested PCRs of 16 and 9 cycles, with bead purification after each PCR. Before amplification, the cDNA was treated with uracil DNA-glycosylase and purified using the QIAquick PCR purification kit. The second PCR added Illumina TruSeq-compatible adapters along with sample-specific barcodes. Library quality and concentration were checked on TapeStation and Qubit, and libraries were pooled at around 5.3 ng each. Pooled libraries were sequenced on an Illumina HiSeq2500 single-index Rapid Run with 2 x 100 bp reads and custom sequencing primers. The original methods were these. PCR and sequencing errors were corrected by UMI-based consensus assembly using MiGEC version 1.2.6. V(D)J alignment, clonotype assembly and CDR3 extraction were performed with MiXCR version 2.1.1. To normalise gene usage, clonotype sharing and MAIT/NKT TCR abundance, the top 1000, 10 000 and 20 000 clonotypes in each sample were analysed. Diversity was computed as the inverse Simpson index with the vegan R package after downsampling to 27 000 UMIs. Paired Mann-Whitney U tests were applied to discordant twin pairs, and Benjamini-Hochberg correction was used for multiple testing. TCRdb reanalyzed the reads, keeping one entry per CDR3 protein sequence and omitting DNA. TCRdb, not the authors, supplied the V and J calls. The sample's clone listing holds about 350,000 distinct CDR3 sequences. 2% of the sample comes from the top ten.

A roughly 2.7 ml peripheral blood sample was drawn into PAXgene tubes per donor and stored at -80°C. Without any T cell sorting, total RNA was extracted from whole blood using the PAXgene blood miRNA kit on an automated QIAcube. Peripheral blood from monozygotic twin pairs who were concordant or discordant for inflammatory bowel disease underwent deep TCRalpha and TCRbeta repertoire profiling using unique molecular barcoding. For every twin pair, smoking habits were documented, and each individual was categorised as a current, former or never smoker. The research as a whole found: The results gave no support for a single strong signal or clonotype linked to IBD. Because patients received different immunosuppressive treatments, the repertoires may have picked up extra background noise and variability between individuals. Repertoire similarity did not differ between concordant and discordant twins, which could be due to limited statistical power. Compared with healthy twins, IBD patients shared fewer clonotypes with other individuals, and the difference was most pronounced in patients with signs of disease activity. Distinction between different T cell subtypes could not be achieved in the analysis. TCRbeta repertoire diversity, by inverse Simpson index, was decreased in IBD patients compared with their healthy co-twins.

The source of this sequence is a human donor with ulcerative colitis or Crohn's disease, or a healthy co-twin of an affected twin (not recorded which). The sequencing sample was made of blood. The V and J genes are TRBV20-1 and TRBJ2-7; with no DNA, the TCRdb D assignment of TRBD1 cannot be verified. The CDR3: CSASGTGVTYEQYF.